These T cell receptor beta chains were read from a single sample in a study of cytomegalovirus exposure and HLA in healthy donors. Clones were read by immunoSEQ multiplex PCR, and TCRdb kept only the in-frame ones, dropping some. The data contain some 220,000 clones, 82% of them singletons. The sequenced material came from PBMCs. The receptors derive from a woman aged 40 to 49 in good health and CMV-seronegative. The CDR3 runs from the conserved cysteine through the conserved F or W. D genes are given only for firm matches. Rows may omit the clone size; those that give it use once, few, many or a size class.

d_call,j_call,clone_size,v_call,cdr3_nt,cdr3_aa
TRBD2,TRBJ2-3,NA,TRBV2,TGTGCCAGCAGGCCAGCGGGGACTAGCACAGATACGCAGTATTTT,CASRPAGTSTDTQYF
TRBD2,TRBJ2-7,once,TRBV7-9,TGTGCCAGCAGCCAAAAGGGGACTAGCGAAACCTACGAGCAGTACTTC,CASSQKGTSETYEQYF
NA,TRBJ1-6,NA,TRBV25-1,TGTGCCAGCAGTGAAGAGGGTTCACCCCTCCACTTT,CASSEEGSPLHF
NA,TRBJ2-3,NA,TRBV2,TGTGCCAGCAGCGAGACAGATAATACGCAGTATTTT,CASSETDNTQYF
NA,TRBJ2-6,few,TRBV4-3,TGCGCCAGCAGCCTAGGGGGATCCGGGGCCAACGTCCTGACTTTC,CASSLGGSGANVLTF
NA,TRBJ1-4,few,TRBV19,TGTGCCAGTAGTATAGGAATCCTAAGGGAGGAAAAACTGTTTTTT,CASSIGILREEKLFF
TRBD1,TRBJ2-7,NA,TRBV2,TGTGCCAGCAGGGAAGGGACAGGAAGAACCTACGAGCAGTACTTC,CASREGTGRTYEQYF
NA,TRBJ1-1,NA,TRBV6-6,TGTGCCAGTATTCGGGTGAACACTGAAGCTTTCTTT,CASIRVNTEAFF
NA,TRBJ2-5,NA,TRBV18,TGTGCCAGCTCACCACTTCAGGTCCCTGGAGAGACCCAGTACTTC,CASSPLQVPGETQYF
NA,TRBJ2-5,NA,TRBV20-1,TGCAGTGCTCCCCGGGAGACCCAGTACTTC,CSAPRETQYF
NA,TRBJ1-2,NA,TRBV9,TGTGCCAGCAGCGCTGAGTATGGCTACACCTTC,CASSAEYGYTF
TRBD2,TRBJ2-2,NA,TRBV7-3,TGTGCCAGCAGCTCGGGACTAGCGAACACCGGGGAGCTGTTTTTT,CASSSGLANTGELFF
NA,TRBJ1-2,NA,TRBV7-9,TGTGCCAGCAGCCCCGGGACTTCGCGCTACACCTTC,CASSPGTSRYTF
TRBD1,TRBJ2-2,once,TRBV7-6,TGTGCCAGCAGCCTACCCAGACAGGGAAACACCGGGGAGCTGTTTTTT,CASSLPRQGNTGELFF
NA,TRBJ2-7,NA,TRBV11-2,TGTGCCAGCAGCCCAACAGGTCTGCACTACGAGCAGTACTTC,CASSPTGLHYEQYF
NA,TRBJ1-2,NA,TRBV4-2,TGTGCCAGCAGCCAAAAAAACAGTCGAGGCTACACCTTC,CASSQKNSRGYTF
TRBD1,TRBJ2-7,NA,TRBV2,TGTGCCAGCAGTGAAGCCTTCGGGACAGGGGGAAACGAGCAGTACTTC,CASSEAFGTGGNEQYF
NA,TRBJ2-3,NA,TRBV6-5,TGTGCCAGCAGTTACTCCAGGGCGTATACGCAGTATTTT,CASSYSRAYTQYF
TRBD1,TRBJ2-7,NA,TRBV6-1,TGTGCCAGCGTGGTATCGGGACAGGGTTTATACGAGCAGTACTTC,CASVVSGQGLYEQYF
TRBD1,TRBJ2-6,NA,TRBV5-4,TGTGCCAGCAGCCCCGGGACAGCTGTCTCTGGGGCCAACGTCCTGACTTTC,CASSPGTAVSGANVLTF
TRBD2,TRBJ2-3,NA,TRBV7-3,TGTGCCAGCAGCCGAGGGGTAGCGGGGGGGCCAGATACGCAGTATTTT,CASSRGVAGGPDTQYF
TRBD1,TRBJ1-2,NA,TRBV18,TGTGCCAGCTCACCCGGGACAGCCTATGGCTACACCTTC,CASSPGTAYGYTF
NA,TRBJ1-1,NA,TRBV27,TGTGCCAGCAGTTATGGGGGCGGGGGCACTGAAGCTTTCTTT,CASSYGGGGTEAFF
NA,TRBJ2-7,NA,TRBV4-3,TGCGCCAGCAGCCAAGATCGGAGGGCGTACGAGCAGTACTTC,CASSQDRRAYEQYF
NA,TRBJ2-2,NA,TRBV7-9,TGTGCCACCCCCCGGCACTTGAGGACCGGGGAGCTGTTTTTT,CATPRHLRTGELFF
NA,TRBJ1-5,NA,TRBV28,TGTGCCAGCAGTGTGGGGGGTTTAGTGCAGCCCCAGCATTTT,CASSVGGLVQPQHF
NA,TRBJ2-7,few,TRBV30,TGTGCCTGGAGTCTTTCGGGAAGCTCCTACGAGCAGTACTTC,CAWSLSGSSYEQYF
TRBD2,TRBJ2-1,NA,TRBV7-3,TGTGCCAGCAGCTCCTCCGGGACTAGTTATGAGCAGTTCTTC,CASSSSGTSYEQFF
TRBD1,TRBJ2-4,NA,TRBV18,TGTGCCAGCTCACCTAACCCGGGACAGGGAAACATTCAGTACTTC,CASSPNPGQGNIQYF
TRBD1,TRBJ2-7,NA,TRBV6-5,TGTGCCAGCAGTTACTCCGGGACAGGGGACAACGAGCAGTACTTC,CASSYSGTGDNEQYF
NA,TRBJ2-5,NA,TRBV7-9,TGTGCCAGCAGCTTAAGGGAGAAGACTCAGTACTTC,CASSLREKTQYF
NA,TRBJ1-1,NA,TRBV27,TGTGCCAGCAGTCCCCGCGGGGGCGCGACTGAAGCTTTCTTT,CASSPRGGATEAFF
NA,TRBJ1-1,NA,TRBV27,TGTGCCAGCAGTTTAAACGGAGAGAACACTGAAGCTTTCTTT,CASSLNGENTEAFF
NA,TRBJ1-1,NA,TRBV5-1,TGCGCCAGCAGCCGAGGCGGGGGAACCACTGAAGCTTTCTTT,CASSRGGGTTEAFF
NA,TRBJ1-3,NA,TRBV7-2,TGTGCCAGCAGCTTAAGTTCAGGGGACGGAAACACCATATATTTT,CASSLSSGDGNTIYF
TRBD2,TRBJ2-1,NA,TRBV19,TGTGCCAGTAGTCCGTCGGGGGGGCCTATCGGGAATGAGCAGTTCTTC,CASSPSGGPIGNEQFF
TRBD2,TRBJ2-3,NA,TRBV2,TGTGCAAGCAGCCTCGGACTAGCGGGAACAGATACGCAGTATTTT,CASSLGLAGTDTQYF
NA,TRBJ1-1,NA,TRBV9,TGTGCCAGCAGCGTAACAGGGCAGAACACTGAAGCTTTCTTT,CASSVTGQNTEAFF
TRBD1,TRBJ2-5,NA,TRBV5-1,TGCGCCAGCAGCTGGGGGGCCGGGACAGGGGTGGAGACCCAGTACTTC,CASSWGAGTGVETQYF
TRBD2,TRBJ2-1,once,TRBV10-3,TGTGCCATTCAAACTAGCGGGGCGAACCTTGAGCAGTTCTTC,CAIQTSGANLEQFF
NA,TRBJ2-2,NA,TRBV18,TGTGCCAGCTCAATTCCAGGGCCGTCCGGGGAGCTGTTTTTT,CASSIPGPSGELFF
TRBD2,TRBJ2-5,NA,TRBV14,TGTGCCAGCAGCCAAGTCGCGCTAGCGGGGGGAGGGACCCAGTACTTC,CASSQVALAGGGTQYF
NA,TRBJ2-2,NA,TRBV18,TGTGCCAGCTCACCTCCGGGACTTTGGCTGGCTGCGAACACCGGGGAGCTGTTTTTT,CASSPPGLWLAANTGELFF
NA,TRBJ1-1,NA,TRBV5-1,TGCGCCAGCACCCAATCGGGGGGGGACACTGAAGCTTTCTTT,CASTQSGGDTEAFF
TRBD1,TRBJ1-2,NA,TRBV2,TGTGCCAGAGAGACAGGGAGTAATGGCTACACCTTC,CARETGSNGYTF
NA,TRBJ1-6,NA,TRBV7-9,TGTGCCAGCAGTTTTTCAGGGGATAATTCACCCCTCCACTTT,CASSFSGDNSPLHF
NA,TRBJ2-1,NA,TRBV10-1,TGCGCCAGCAGCCGAGGGGGCAATGAGCAGTTCTTC,CASSRGGNEQFF
TRBD1,TRBJ2-2,NA,TRBV2,TGTGCCAGCAGTTACAGGGGAAACACCGGGGAGCTGTTTTTT,CASSYRGNTGELFF